This record concerns one TCR beta chain sequence. Its specificity is unknown. These data are taken from a study of identical twins. Findings and caveats of the study: Twin sharing of out-of-frame TCR alpha was underestimated by models in monozygotic pairs.

TCRdb reanalysed the 5' RACE reads using MiXCR and keeps one entry per CDR3 protein. Of approximately 890,000 distinct CDR3 sequences in the sample, roughly 12% were seen once. These sequences were also reported in another study, on yellow fever vaccine responses in identical twins.

The receptor was isolated from a woman under 30 in good health. The sequencing input was PBMCs.

CDR3 coding DNA: TGTGCCAGCAGCCCTTGGGACCGGGGCTACACCTTC. Its translation is CASSPWDRGYTF. V is TRBV12-3 or TRBV12-4 and J is TRBJ1-2; tentatively, D is TRBD1 (5 bases). Trimming took 6 bases from V and 8 from J, leaving 13 bases between them. CDR3 length equals 12 residues.